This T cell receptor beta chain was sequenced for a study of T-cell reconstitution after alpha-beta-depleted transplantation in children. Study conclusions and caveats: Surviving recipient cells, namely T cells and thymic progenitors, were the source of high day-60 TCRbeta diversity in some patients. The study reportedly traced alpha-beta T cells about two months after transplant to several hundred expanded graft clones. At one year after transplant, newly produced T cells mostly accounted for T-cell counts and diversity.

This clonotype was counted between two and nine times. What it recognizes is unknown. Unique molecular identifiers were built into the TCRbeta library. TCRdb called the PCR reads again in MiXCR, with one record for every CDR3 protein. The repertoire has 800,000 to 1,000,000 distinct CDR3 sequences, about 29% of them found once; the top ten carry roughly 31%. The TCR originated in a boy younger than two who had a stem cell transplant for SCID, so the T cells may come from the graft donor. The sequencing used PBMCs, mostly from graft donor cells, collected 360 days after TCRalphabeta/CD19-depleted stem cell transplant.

The CDR3 nucleotides read TGCAGCGTTTTCTACACTGAAGCTTTCTTT. This encodes CSVFYTEAFF. The chain employs TRBV29-1 and TRBJ1-1; D unclear. The CDR3 covers 10 residues. Germline V lookup: CDR1 SQVTM, CDR2 ANQGSEA. V lost 5 bases and J lost 3, with 4 bases in between.